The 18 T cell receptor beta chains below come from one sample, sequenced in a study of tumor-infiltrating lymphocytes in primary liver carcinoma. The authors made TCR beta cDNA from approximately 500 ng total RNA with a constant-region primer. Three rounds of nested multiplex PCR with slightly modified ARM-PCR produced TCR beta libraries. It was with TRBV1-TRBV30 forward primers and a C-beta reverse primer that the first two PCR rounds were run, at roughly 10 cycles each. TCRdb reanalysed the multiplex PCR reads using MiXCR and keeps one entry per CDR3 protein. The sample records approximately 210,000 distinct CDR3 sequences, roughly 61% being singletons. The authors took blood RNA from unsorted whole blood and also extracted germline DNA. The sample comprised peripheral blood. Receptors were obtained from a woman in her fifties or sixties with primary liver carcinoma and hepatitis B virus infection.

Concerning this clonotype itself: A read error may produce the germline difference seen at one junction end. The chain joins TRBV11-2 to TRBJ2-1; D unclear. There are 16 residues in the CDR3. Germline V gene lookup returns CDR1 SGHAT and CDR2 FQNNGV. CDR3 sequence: CASSSAFSASYNGQFF. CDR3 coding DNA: TGTGCCAGCAGCTCAGCGTTTTCGGCGTCGTACAATGGGCAGTTCTTC.

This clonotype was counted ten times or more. In DNA form, the CDR3 reads TGTGCCAGCAGCCAACAGGGCTCTGGGGCCAACGTCCTGACTTTC. Protein: CASSQQGSGANVLTF. V usage is TRBV6-6 and J usage is TRBJ2-6; maybe TRBD1 (6 bases). Germline loops: CDR1 MNHNY, CDR2 SVGAGI (reference sequence). CDR3 size: 15 residues. Trimming left V 6 bases short and J 0 bases short, with 9 bases between.

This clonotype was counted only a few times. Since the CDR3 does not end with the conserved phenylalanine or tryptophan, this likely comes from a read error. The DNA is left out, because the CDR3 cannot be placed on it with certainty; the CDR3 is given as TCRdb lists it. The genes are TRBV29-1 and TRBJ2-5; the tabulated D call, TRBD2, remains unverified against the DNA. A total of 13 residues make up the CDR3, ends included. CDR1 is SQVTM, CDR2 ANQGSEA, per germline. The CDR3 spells CSVRSGSLETQYS.

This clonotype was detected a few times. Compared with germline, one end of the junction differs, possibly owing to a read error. The CDR3 loop is CANSSTGTTLYEQYF. CDR3 coding DNA: TGTGCCAACAGCTCCACCGGGACTACCCTATACGAGCAGTACTTC. The V call is TRBV11-2, the J call TRBJ2-7; 7 bases agree with TRBD2. CDR3 length: 15 amino acids. Per the germline V gene, CDR1 is SGHAT and CDR2 is FQNNGV.

CDR3 in DNA: TGTGCCAGTCGAACGGTGTGGGGCTACACCTTC. Protein product: CASRTVWGYTF. The rearrangement uses TRBV28 and TRBJ1-2; D remains ambiguous. Germline CDR1 and CDR2: MDHEN and SYDVKM. The V and J ends lost 9 bases and 8 bases respectively, with 13 bases between them. The CDR3 sequence is 11 residues long.

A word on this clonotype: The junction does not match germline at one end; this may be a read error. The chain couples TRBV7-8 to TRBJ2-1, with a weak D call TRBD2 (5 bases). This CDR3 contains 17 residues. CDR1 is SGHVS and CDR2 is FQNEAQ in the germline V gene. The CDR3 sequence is CASSFLILTREDNEQFF. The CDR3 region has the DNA TGTGCCAGTAGCTTTCTTATACTTACGAGGGAAGACAATGAGCAGTTCTTC.

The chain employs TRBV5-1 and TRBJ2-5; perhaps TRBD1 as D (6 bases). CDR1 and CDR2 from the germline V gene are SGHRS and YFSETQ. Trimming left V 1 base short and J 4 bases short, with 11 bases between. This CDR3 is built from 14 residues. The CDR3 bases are TGCGCCAGCAGCTTGTCGGGCAGGGGAGAGACCCAGTACTTC. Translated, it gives CASSLSGRGETQYF.

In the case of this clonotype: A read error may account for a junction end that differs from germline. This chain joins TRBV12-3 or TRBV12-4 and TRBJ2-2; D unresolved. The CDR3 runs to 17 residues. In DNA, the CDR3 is TGTGGCAGCAGTCTGGTATCCGACCCCCTGAACACCGGGGAGCTGTTTTTT. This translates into CGSSLVSDPLNTGELFF.

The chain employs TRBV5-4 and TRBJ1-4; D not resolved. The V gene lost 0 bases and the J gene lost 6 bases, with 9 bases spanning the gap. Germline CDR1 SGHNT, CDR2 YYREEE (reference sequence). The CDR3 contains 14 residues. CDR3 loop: CASSLGGDDEKLFF. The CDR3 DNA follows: TGTGCCAGCAGCTTGGGTGGGGATGATGAAAAACTGTTTTTT.

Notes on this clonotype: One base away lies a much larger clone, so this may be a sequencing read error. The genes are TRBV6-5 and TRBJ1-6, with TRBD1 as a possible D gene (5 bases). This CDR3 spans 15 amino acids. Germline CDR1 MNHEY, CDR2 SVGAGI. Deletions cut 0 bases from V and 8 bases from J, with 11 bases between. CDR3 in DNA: TGTGCCAGCAGTTACTCGTACGCGGGGGATTCACCCCTCCACTTT. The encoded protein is CASSYSYAGDSPLHF.

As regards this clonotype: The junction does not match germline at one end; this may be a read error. The CDR3 protein is CASSQVGHSNQHQHF. CDR3 DNA sequence: TGCGCCAGTAGCCAAGTGGGTCATAGCAATCAGCACCAGCATTTT. V gene TRBV4-1 combines with J gene TRBJ1-5; D gene unclear. CDR3 length equals 15 residues. Germline CDR1 and CDR2: MGHRA and YSYEKL.

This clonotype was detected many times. CDR3 nucleotides: TGTGCCAGCAGCTCGAACGAACAGGGGGCGCGTGGAAACACCATATATTTT. Translated: CASSSNEQGARGNTIYF. The chain carries TRBV7-8 and TRBJ1-3; 9 bases fit TRBD1. CDR1 is SGHVS and CDR2 is FQNEAQ in the germline V gene. This CDR3 region has 17 residues. Trimming took 4 bases from V and 3 from J; bases not matched to a gene: 10.

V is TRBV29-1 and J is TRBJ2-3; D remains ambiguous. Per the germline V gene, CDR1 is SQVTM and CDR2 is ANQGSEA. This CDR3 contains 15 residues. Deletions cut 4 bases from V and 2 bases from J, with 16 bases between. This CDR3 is CSVGKAQSITDTQYF. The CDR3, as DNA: TGCAGCGTTGGGAAGGCTCAGAGTATCACAGATACGCAGTATTTT.

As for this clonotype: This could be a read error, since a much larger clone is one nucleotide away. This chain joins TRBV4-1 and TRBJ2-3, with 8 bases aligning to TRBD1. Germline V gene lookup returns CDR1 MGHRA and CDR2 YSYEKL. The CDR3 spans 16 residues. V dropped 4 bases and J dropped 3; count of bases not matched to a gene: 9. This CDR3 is CASSRDGRGRTDTQYF. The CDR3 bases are TGCGCCAGCAGCCGAGATGGCAGGGGGCGAACAGATACGCAGTATTTT.

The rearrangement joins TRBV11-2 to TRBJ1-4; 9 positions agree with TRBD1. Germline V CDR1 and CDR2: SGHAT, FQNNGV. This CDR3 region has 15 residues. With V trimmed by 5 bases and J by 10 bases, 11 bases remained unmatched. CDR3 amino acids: CASSTLQGAWGKLFF. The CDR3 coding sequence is TGTGCCAGCAGCACCTTACAGGGGGCATGGGGAAAACTGTTTTTT.

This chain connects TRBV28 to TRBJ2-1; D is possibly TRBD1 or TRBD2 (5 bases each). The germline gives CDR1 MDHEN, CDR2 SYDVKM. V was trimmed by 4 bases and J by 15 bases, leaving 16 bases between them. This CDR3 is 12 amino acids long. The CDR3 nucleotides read TGTGCCAGCAGTTCCGGGACGATTGGTCCGTTCTTC. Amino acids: CASSSGTIGPFF.

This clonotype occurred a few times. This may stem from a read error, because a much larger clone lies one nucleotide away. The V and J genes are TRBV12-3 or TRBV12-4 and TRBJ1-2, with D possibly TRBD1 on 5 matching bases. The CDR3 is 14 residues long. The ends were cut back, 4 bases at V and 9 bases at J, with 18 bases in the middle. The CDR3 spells CASSSQSGMDSYTF. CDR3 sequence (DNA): TGTGCCAGCAGTTCACAGTCAGGGATGGATAGCTACACCTTC.

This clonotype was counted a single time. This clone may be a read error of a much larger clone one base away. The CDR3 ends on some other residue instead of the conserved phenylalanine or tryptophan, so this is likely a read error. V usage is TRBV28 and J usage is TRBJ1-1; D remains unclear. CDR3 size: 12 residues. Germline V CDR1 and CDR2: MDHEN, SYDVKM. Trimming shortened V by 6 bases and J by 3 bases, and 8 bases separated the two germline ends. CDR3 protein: CASSRLYTEAFL. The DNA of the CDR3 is TGTGCCAGCAGCCGCTTGTACACTGAAGCTTTCTTA.